This T cell receptor (beta chain) was retrieved from a study of blood T cell repertoires in COVID-19. Study in general: Researchers got acute and convalescent COVID-19 samples from the United States, Italy and Spain. Sources were T cells, B-cell-depleted T cells, or PBMCs; the material itself was cDNA or gDNA.

Across about two dozen US areas, participants ranged in age from about 18 to 100 years. The length of the CDR3 is 15 residues. Germline V gives CDR1 SGDLS, CDR2 YYNGEE. V was pared by 4 bases and J by 1 base, with 14 bases between. The data were produced by immunoSEQ multiplex PCR, yet TCRdb's version contains in-frame clones alone and is incomplete. The table lists roughly 200,000 clones, 75% to 90% of them singletons. The sequence was obtained from a middle-aged man who had recovered from COVID-19. This sequence joins TRBV9 and TRBJ1-1, with unresolved D. Specimen: PBMCs or T cells enriched from blood (not recorded which). CDR3 sequence: CASSFGKGGNTEAFF. The CDR3 region has the DNA TGTGCCAGCAGCTTCGGGAAGGGAGGGAACACTGAAGCTTTCTTT. Looking up the rest from reference TRBV9 and TRBJ1-1 gives the full variable domain: DSGVTQTPKHLITATGQRVTLRCSPRSGDLSVYWYQQSLDQGLQFLIQYYNGEERAKGNILERFSAQQFPDLHSELNLSSLELGDSALYFCASSFGKGGNTEAFFGQGTRLTVV.